A single sample is the source of the 3 T cell receptor beta chains below, sequenced in a study of CD8+CD57+ T cells in acquired aplastic anemia. The use of genomic DNA as template underpinned the TCR beta VDJ and CDR3 profiling. TCRdb redid the calling of the reads with MiXCR, one entry per CDR3 protein. The sample gives just over 400,000 distinct CDR3 sequences, around 72% of which show up once; 3.5% to 4.5% is in the top ten. Input material: sorted CD4+, CD8+, or CD8+CD57+ T cells (not recorded which) from PBMCs. The source is a human donor in good health, serving as a control.

CDR3 protein: CASSPAGHRYGYTF. The CDR3 bases are TGTGCCAGCAGTCCGGCAGGGCACAGATATGGCTACACCTTC. The chain employs TRBV9 and TRBJ1-2; weak D call: TRBD1 (5 bases). The germline gives CDR1 SGDLS, CDR2 YYNGEE. V was pared by 5 bases and J by 5 bases, with 16 bases between. This CDR3 is built from 14 residues. Full variable domain (rest looked up from reference TRBV9 and TRBJ1-2): DSGVTQTPKHLITATGQRVTLRCSPRSGDLSVYWYQQSLDQGLQFLIQYYNGEERAKGNILERFSAQQFPDLHSELNLSSLELGDSALYFCASSPAGHRYGYTFGSGTRLTVV.

This clonotype was counted many times. This chain joins TRBV7-3 and TRBJ1-6; no definite D call. V dropped 0 bases and J dropped 3 bases, with 6 bases sitting between them. This CDR3 is built from 15 residues. Germline V gene lookup returns CDR1 SGHTA and CDR2 FQGTGA. For the CDR3, the DNA is TGTGCCAGCAGCTTAACCGGAGGCTATAATTCACCCCTCCACTTT. Translation gives CASSLTGGYNSPLHF.

The table lists this clonotype with many counts. CDR3 coding DNA: TGTGCCACCAGCAGAGCCCTTAGAACAGGCGATAATGAAAAACTGTTTTTT. Its protein is CATSRALRTGDNEKLFF. The chain joins TRBV15 to TRBJ1-4, with D possibly TRBD1 on 5 matching bases. The CDR3 extends over 17 amino acids. Germline V gene data show CDR1 as LNHNV and CDR2 as YYDKDF (reference sequence). V was trimmed by 1 base and J by 4 bases, leaving 16 bases between them.